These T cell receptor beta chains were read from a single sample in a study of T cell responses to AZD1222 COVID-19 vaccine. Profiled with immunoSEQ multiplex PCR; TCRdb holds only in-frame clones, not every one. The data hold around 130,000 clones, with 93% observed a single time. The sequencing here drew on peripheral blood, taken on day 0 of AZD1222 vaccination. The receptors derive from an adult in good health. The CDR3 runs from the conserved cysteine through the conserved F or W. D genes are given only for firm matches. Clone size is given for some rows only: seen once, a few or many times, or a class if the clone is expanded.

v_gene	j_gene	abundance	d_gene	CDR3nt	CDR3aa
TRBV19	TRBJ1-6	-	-	TGTGCCAGTAGTATTAGCTTTCGCGGGATAAGCTCCTATAATTCACCCCTCCACTTT	CASSISFRGISSYNSPLHF
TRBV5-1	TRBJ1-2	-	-	TGCGCCAGCAGCTTGACGGCCTTTCAGGTCGATGGCTACACCTTC	CASSLTAFQVDGYTF
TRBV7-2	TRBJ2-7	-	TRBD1	TGTGCCAGCAGCTTAGCGCTTGGGACAGGCTACGAGCAGTACTTC	CASSLALGTGYEQYF
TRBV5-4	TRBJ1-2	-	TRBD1	TGTGCCAGCAGCCCGGGACAGGGTTCCTATGGCTACACCTTC	CASSPGQGSYGYTF
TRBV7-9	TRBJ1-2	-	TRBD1	TGTGCCAGCAGCTTATTTTTCCAGGGGGCGAATGGCTACACCTTC	CASSLFFQGANGYTF
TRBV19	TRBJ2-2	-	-	TGTGCCAGTAGTATCTCGGGGTATTTCGGCGGGGAGCTGTTTTTT	CASSISGYFGGELFF
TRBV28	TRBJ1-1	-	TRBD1	TGTGCCAGCAGTCCATCTGGACAGGGACAGACTGAAGCTTTCTTT	CASSPSGQGQTEAFF
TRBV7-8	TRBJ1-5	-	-	TGTGCCAGCAAACTCGGGGCAGATAATCAGCCCCAGCATTTT	CASKLGADNQPQHF
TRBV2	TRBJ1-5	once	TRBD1	TGTGCCAGCAGGCAAAAAGGGACAGGGGTTTTTCAGCCCCAGCATTTT	CASRQKGTGVFQPQHF
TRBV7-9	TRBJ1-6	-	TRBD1	TGTGCCAGCAGCCTGACAGGGGATAATTCACCCCTCCACTTT	CASSLTGDNSPLHF
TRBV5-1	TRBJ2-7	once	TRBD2	TGCGCCAGCGCCGAGGTTAGCGGGACCCTGTCCTACGAGCAGTACTTC	CASAEVSGTLSYEQYF
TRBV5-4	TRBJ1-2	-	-	TGTGCCAGCAGCTTGTTTTACTCAGATTACTATGGCTACACCTTC	CASSLFYSDYYGYTF
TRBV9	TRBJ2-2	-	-	TGTGCCAGCAGCGTAGCGCTCTCAACGGAGCTGTTTTTT	CASSVALSTELFF
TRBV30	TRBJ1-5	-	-	TGTGCCTGGAGTGATAGTTTCCAGCCCCAGCATTTT	CAWSDSFQPQHF
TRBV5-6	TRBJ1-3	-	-	TGTGCCAGCAGCTTGGATCGGATCTCTGGAAACACCATATATTTT	CASSLDRISGNTIYF
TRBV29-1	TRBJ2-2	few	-	TGCAGCGTGGGGGACCGAACCGACACCGGGGAGCTGTTTTTT	CSVGDRTDTGELFF
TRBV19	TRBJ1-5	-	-	TGTGCCAGTAGTATAGATCTAAGCAATCAGCCCCAGCATTTT	CASSIDLSNQPQHF
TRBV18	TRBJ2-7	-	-	TGTGCCAGCTCGCGACAGGGACTGCCGCACCCCTACGAGCAGTACTTC	CASSRQGLPHPYEQYF
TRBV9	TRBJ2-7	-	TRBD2	TGTGCCAGCAGCGTAGGGACTAGCGGGAGCATCTACGAGCAGTACTTC	CASSVGTSGSIYEQYF
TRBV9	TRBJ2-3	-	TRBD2	TGTGCCAGCAGCGCCGGGACTAACACAGATACGCAGTATTTT	CASSAGTNTDTQYF
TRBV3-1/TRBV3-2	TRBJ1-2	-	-	TGTGCCAGCAGCCAAGGGCGGGGACTACTCTTC	CASSQGRGLLF
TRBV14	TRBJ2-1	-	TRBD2	TGTGCCAGCAGCGACCTCGTGGGACTAATTTCTCACAATGAGCAGTTCTTC	CASSDLVGLISHNEQFF
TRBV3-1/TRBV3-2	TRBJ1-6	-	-	TGTGCCAGCAGCCAAGTACCAAGCTCCTATAATTCACCCCTCCACTTT	CASSQVPSSYNSPLHF
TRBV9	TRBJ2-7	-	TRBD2	TGTGCCAGCAGCCCCACTAGCGGGAGCGGCTACGAGCAGTACTTC	CASSPTSGSGYEQYF
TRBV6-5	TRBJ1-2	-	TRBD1	TGTGCCAGCAGTTATTCCACAGGGGGGGGCTATGGCTACACCTTC	CASSYSTGGGYGYTF
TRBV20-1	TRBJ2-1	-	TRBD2	TGCAGTGCTAGTTCATCGGCTAGCGGGAGTGAGATAGGGCAGTTCTTC	CSASSSASGSEIGQFF
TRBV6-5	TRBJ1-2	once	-	TGTGCCAGCGCCGCCAGCGCTAACTATGGCTACACCTTC	CASAASANYGYTF
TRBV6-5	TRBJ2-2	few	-	TGTGCCAGCAGCAGGAACACCGGGGAGCTGTTTTTT	CASSRNTGELFF
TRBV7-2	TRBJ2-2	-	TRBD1	TGTGCCAGCAGTACCGGGACAGCGAACACCGGGGAGCTGTTTTTT	CASSTGTANTGELFF
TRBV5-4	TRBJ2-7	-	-	TGTGCCAGCAGCTTGGCCGATCTATCCAGATCCTACGAGCAGTACTTC	CASSLADLSRSYEQYF
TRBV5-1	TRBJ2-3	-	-	TGCGCCAGCAGCTTGGCGGGCTCAAAGGACACAGATACGCAGTATTTT	CASSLAGSKDTDTQYF
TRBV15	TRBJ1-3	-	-	TGTGCCACCAGCCAAAGGGGTGGATCTGGAAACACCATATATTTT	CATSQRGGSGNTIYF
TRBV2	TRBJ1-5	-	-	TGTGCCAGCAGTGAAGGTACAAATCAGCCCCAGCATTTT	CASSEGTNQPQHF
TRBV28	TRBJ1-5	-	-	TGTGCCAGCAGTTTCGCAGGGGTCAATCAGCCCCAGCATTTT	CASSFAGVNQPQHF
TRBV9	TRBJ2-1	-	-	TGTGCCAGCAGCTTCGGGGGCGATGAGCAGTTCTTC	CASSFGGDEQFF
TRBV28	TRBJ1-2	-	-	TGTGCCAGCGCCAAGGGCGGCTACACCTTC	CASAKGGYTF
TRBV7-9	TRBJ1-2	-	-	TGTGCCAGCAGCTTAAGGCCAGGGGTATTTGGCTACACCTTC	CASSLRPGVFGYTF
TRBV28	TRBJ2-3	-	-	TGTGCCAGCAGTCCCACACCCTTCTCAGTTAGCACAGATACGCAGTATTTT	CASSPTPFSVSTDTQYF
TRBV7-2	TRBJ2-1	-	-	TGTGCCAGCAGCTTAGCGCGGCCAAACCATGAGCAGTTCTTC	CASSLARPNHEQFF
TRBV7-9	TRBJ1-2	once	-	TGTGCCAGCAGCCCCCCGGGGGAGGAATCTAACTATGGCTACACCTTC	CASSPPGEESNYGYTF
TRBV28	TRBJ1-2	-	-	TGTGCCAGCAGTTATTATGGCTACACCTTC	CASSYYGYTF
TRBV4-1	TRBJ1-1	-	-	TGCGCCAGCAGCCCGAGAGACATCCTGAACACTGAAGCTTTCTTT	CASSPRDILNTEAFF
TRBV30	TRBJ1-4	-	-	TGTGCCTGGACTACCCAGGGCGTAACTAATGAAAAACTGTTTTTT	CAWTTQGVTNEKLFF
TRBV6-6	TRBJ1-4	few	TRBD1	TGTGCCAGCAGTCTTGACAGGGGGCGAGCATGGATGTTTTTT	CASSLDRGRAWMFF
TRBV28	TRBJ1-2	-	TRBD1	TGTGCCAGCAGACCGACAGGGCGAGTTAACTATGGCTACACCTTC	CASRPTGRVNYGYTF
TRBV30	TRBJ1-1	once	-	TGTGCCTGGAGGGGGGCCCGGAACACTGAAGCTTTCTTT	CAWRGARNTEAFF
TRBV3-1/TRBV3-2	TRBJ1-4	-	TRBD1	TGTGCCAGCAGCCAAGGCAGGGGGGTCAATGAAAAACTGTTTTTT	CASSQGRGVNEKLFF
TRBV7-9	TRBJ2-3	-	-	TGTGCCAGCAGCTTAGAGCCAGATACGCAGTATTTT	CASSLEPDTQYF
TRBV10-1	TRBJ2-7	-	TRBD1	TGCGCCAGCCCACGCGGAGGGGGACAGGGAGGGTACGAGCAGTACTTC	CASPRGGGQGGYEQYF
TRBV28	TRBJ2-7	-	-	TGTGCCAGCAGTTTACAGCGCGAGCAGTACTTC	CASSLQREQYF
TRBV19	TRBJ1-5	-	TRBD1	TGTGCCAGTAGTCCCATAGGACAGGTAAACAATCAGCCCCAGCATTTT	CASSPIGQVNNQPQHF
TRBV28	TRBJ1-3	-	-	TGTGCCAGCAGTTACTTAGACGGGGCTGGAAACACCATATATTTT	CASSYLDGAGNTIYF
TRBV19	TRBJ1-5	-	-	TGTGCCAGTCGAGACACCCGCGGTCAGCCCCAGCATTTT	CASRDTRGQPQHF
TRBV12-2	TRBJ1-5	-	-	TGTGCAAGTCGCTCCGATCATTTAAACAGGGAGAATCAGCCCCAGCATTTT	CASRSDHLNRENQPQHF